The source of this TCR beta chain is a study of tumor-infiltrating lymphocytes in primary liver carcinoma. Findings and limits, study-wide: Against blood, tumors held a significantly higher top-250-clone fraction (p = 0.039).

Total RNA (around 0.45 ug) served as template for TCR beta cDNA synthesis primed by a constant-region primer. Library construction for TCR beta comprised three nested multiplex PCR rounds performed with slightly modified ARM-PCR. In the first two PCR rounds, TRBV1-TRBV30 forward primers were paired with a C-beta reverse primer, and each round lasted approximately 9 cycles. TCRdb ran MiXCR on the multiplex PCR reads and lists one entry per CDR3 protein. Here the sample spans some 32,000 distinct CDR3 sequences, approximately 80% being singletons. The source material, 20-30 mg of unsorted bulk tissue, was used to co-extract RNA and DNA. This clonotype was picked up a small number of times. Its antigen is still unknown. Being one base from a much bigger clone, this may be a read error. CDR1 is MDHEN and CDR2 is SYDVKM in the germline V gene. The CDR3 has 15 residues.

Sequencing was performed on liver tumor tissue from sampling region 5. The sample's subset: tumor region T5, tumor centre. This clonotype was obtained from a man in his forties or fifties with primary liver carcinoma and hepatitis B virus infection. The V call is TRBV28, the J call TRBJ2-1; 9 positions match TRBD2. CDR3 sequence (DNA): TGTGCCTGCAGTCCCAGCGGGGGGACGGGCAATGAGCAGTTCTTC. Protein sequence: CACSPSGGTGNEQFF.